This T cell receptor (beta chain) was sequenced for a study of blood T cell repertoires in COVID-19 (dated by TCRdb to about 2020). Study-level background: Samples from collaborators originated in the United States, Italy and Spain and spanned both the acute and convalescent phases of COVID-19. The prospective study material was composed of cDNA or gDNA derived from T cells, B-cell-depleted T cells, or PBMCs. The dataset comprised deeply sampled blood TCRbeta repertoires from subjects exposed to, actively infected with, or recovered from COVID-19. The repertoires were released in a freely available public database intended as a resource for research on the immune response to SARS-CoV-2. Samples came from the ongoing ImmuneRACE study (first 160 participants) plus 1,254 subjects from 6 global collaborators. The sample metadata nearly always contained a de-identified subject ID, COVID-19 status, age in years and sex. HLA class I and class II types, where available, came from metadata supplied by the sample provider rather than from assay-based typing. Results the study describes overall, beyond this receptor: The amount of clinical and demographic metadata varied by source and participant and was provided uncurated.

Regarding this clone: What antigen it recognizes has not been identified. Base quality data are lacking; no much larger clone is found one base away.

The collaborating institutions used their own protocols to collect whole blood in K2EDTA tubes. For TCRbeta analysis, collaborators shipped samples in one of three forms: frozen whole blood, isolated PBMCs, or DNA extracted from either of those sample types. The germline V gene sets CDR1 to SGHDN and CDR2 to FVKESK. The trim is 1 base for V and 9 bases for J, with a gap of 19 bases between the germline ends. Reading from cysteine to phenylalanine, the CDR3 counts 17 amino acids. The kept DNA is CDR3 alone, 51 bases in frame from the first base. TCRbeta CDR3 regions were amplified from genomic DNA by means of the immunoSEQ Assay, a bias-controlled multiplex PCR. For the original study's pipeline: The number of nucleated cells in each sample was estimated from the amplification of reference gene primers within the assay. Sequence reads were collapsed and filtered to measure the absolute abundance of every unique TCRbeta CDR3 rearrangement. Productive Simpson clonality was computed per sample as the square root of Simpson's diversity index over productive rearrangements. The clones in this table, taken by TCRdb from immuneACCESS, are in-frame only. Not every clone is retained; where verified, under half of the shortfall comes from an unresolved V gene, and the cause of the rest is unknown. V and J calls and clone size are those listed in that table; D and trimming were worked out from the DNA. This sample comprises about 250,000 clones, roughly 80% of them detected only once. The ten largest clonotypes hold approximately 4% of the sample.

The chain is made from TRBV14 and TRBJ1-6, with a tentative D gene TRBD1 over 6 matching bases. This receptor was taken from a man between 45 and 60 years old with active or convalescent COVID-19. The sample taken for sequencing was peripheral blood. The DNA sequence follows: TGTGCCAGCAGCCAAGGAATCCCACGGGACATTCGTTCACCCCTCCACTTT. The resulting protein is CASSQGIPRDIRSPLHF.